This T cell receptor (beta chain) appears in the sequencing data of a study of CD4+ T cells in melanoma. General observations from the study: Diverse differentiation states were reported for melanoma neoantigen-specific CD4+ T cells. A reported correlation linked neoantigen-specific CD4+ T cells to CD8+, macrophage and B cell function.

Concerning this clone: Antigen specificity is unknown.

The assay was immunoSEQ multiplex PCR, and TCRdb's table has in-frame clones only and misses some. There are under 20,000 clones in the sample; roughly 76% occur only once, and 10% to 15% lies in the top ten. Germline V gene lookup returns CDR1 WNHNN and CDR2 SYGVQD (reference sequence). This CDR3 region has 16 residues. V lost 0 bases to trimming and J lost 7 bases, with 18 bases between them. The receptor was isolated from a human donor with melanoma. Sequenced material: cells from a culture (not recorded whether cultured in vitro). This sequence joins TRBV10-1 and TRBJ1-1; TRBD1 might be the D (5 bases). CDR3: CASSESRIRGSVEAFF. The CDR3, as DNA: TGCGCCAGCAGTGAGTCCAGAATAAGGGGTTCAGTTGAAGCTTTCTTT.